The 24 T cell receptor beta chains below were found in one sample sequenced in a study of PD-L1 blockade in urothelial cancer. TCRdb's copy holds only in-frame clones and misses some; the assay was immunoSEQ multiplex PCR. The profile shows fewer than 40,000 clones, 91% of them singletons. The time point denotes: pretreatment peripheral blood. Sequencing was performed on PBMCs, taken around atezolizumab (anti-PD-L1) treatment. Receptors originate from a woman aged 60-75 years with urothelial cancer.

The chain recombines TRBV5-4 with TRBJ1-1, with D maybe TRBD1 (5 bases). This CDR3 is built from 14 residues. V was trimmed by 0 bases and J by 5 bases, leaving 11 bases between them. The V gene's germline CDR1 is SGHNT and CDR2 YYREEE (reference sequence). The CDR3 nucleotides read TGTGCCAGCAGCTTGGACTTAGGGGTAACTGAAGCTTTCTTT. Protein product: CASSLDLGVTEAFF.

In this sample, this clone turned up once. The chain recombines TRBV30 with TRBJ1-1; D is uncertain. The CDR3 has 18 residues. CDR1 is GTSNPN and CDR2 is SVGIG in the germline V gene (reference sequence). Trimming took off 0 bases at V and 0 bases at J, with 20 bases between the two ends. Here the CDR3 DNA reads TGTGCCTGGAGTGTAGTAGATCGCGAGAAAAATCTGAACACTGAAGCTTTCTTT. Amino acids: CAWSVVDREKNLNTEAFF. Filled out from reference TRBV30 and TRBJ1-1, the complete variable domain reads SQTIHQWPATLVQPVGSPLSLECTVEGTSNPNLYWYRQAAGRGLQLLFYSVGIGQISSEVPQNLSASRPQDRQFILSSKKLLLSDSGFYLCAWSVVDREKNLNTEAFFGQGTRLTVV.

This rearrangement joins TRBV5-1 to TRBJ1-2; D perhaps matches TRBD1 (5 bases). Deletions cut 0 bases from V and 1 base from J, with 7 bases between. Germline V gene sequence: CDR1 SGHRS, CDR2 YFSETQ. The length of the CDR3 is 14 residues. The CDR3 spells CASSLGDFNYGYTF. The CDR3 DNA sequence: TGCGCCAGCAGCTTGGGGGACTTTAACTATGGCTACACCTTC.

This clone was observed a handful of times. V and J are TRBV5-1 and TRBJ1-2, with D maybe TRBD1 (6 bases). CDR1 is SGHRS, CDR2 YFSETQ, per germline. V was clipped by 2 bases and J by 4 bases, with 21 bases between them. The CDR3 is 17 residues long. CDR3 bases: TGCGCCAGCAGCTTTAGAACGACAGGCCATTATTCCTATGGCTACACCTTC. It codes for CASSFRTTGHYSYGYTF.

The J gene is TRBJ1-5, the V gene TRBV2; tentative D call: TRBD1 (5 bases). The CDR3 is 11 amino acids. V lost 5 bases and J lost 8, with 7 bases in between. Germline values: CDR1 SNHLY, CDR2 FYNNEI. The CDR3 here is CASSRGEPQHF. CDR3 sequence (DNA): TGTGCCAGCAGTCGGGGGGAGCCCCAGCATTTT.

The rearrangement links TRBV11-2 to TRBJ2-1, with a tentative D call TRBD2 (7 bases). The CDR3 has 19 residues. The germline V gene encodes CDR1 SGHAT and CDR2 FQNNGV. V was pared by 1 base and J by 7 bases, with 26 bases between. The CDR3 sequence: CASSLGGGRGRARTNEQFF. In nucleotides, the CDR3 is TGTGCCAGCAGCTTAGGAGGGGGGAGAGGGAGGGCAAGGACGAATGAGCAGTTCTTC.

The rearrangement uses TRBV5-5 and TRBJ1-1; 11 bases match TRBD1. Losses at the gene ends were 4 bases for V and 3 bases for J; bases not matched to a gene: 8. The CDR3 runs 16 residues. Germline CDR1 and CDR2: SGHKS and YYEKEE (reference sequence). The CDR3 loop reads CASSQGQGARYTEAFF. In DNA, the CDR3 is TGTGCCAGCAGCCAAGGACAGGGGGCAAGGTACACTGAAGCTTTCTTT.

The chain joins TRBV14 to TRBJ1-2, with D possibly matching TRBD1 (6 bases). The CDR3 covers 19 residues. The V gene's germline CDR1 is SGHDN and CDR2 FVKESK. Trimming stripped 0 bases from V and 6 bases from J, with 26 bases between. Written as DNA, the CDR3 is TGTGCCAGCAGCCAAGATCTGCGGGGGCCCGGTGCCGGGGAGGATGGCTACACCTTC. The encoded protein is CASSQDLRGPGAGEDGYTF.

The rearrangement uses TRBV7-9 and TRBJ2-6; 7 bases align to TRBD1. CDR1 and CDR2 (germline): SEHNR, FQNEAQ (reference sequence). With 4 bases clipped from V and 2 bases from J, the junction kept 11 bases outside the gene matches. This CDR3 has 18 residues. The CDR3 loop is CASSSSRSGTAGANVLTF. CDR3 in DNA: TGTGCCAGCAGCTCCTCCCGGTCCGGGACAGCTGGGGCCAACGTCCTGACTTTC.

CDR3 coding DNA: TGCGCCAGCGGGCGGACAGGATCACTTTACGAGCAGTACTTC. This translates into CASGRTGSLYEQYF. The V gene is TRBV10-1, the J gene TRBJ2-7; TRBD1 agrees at 7 bases. CDR1 WNHNN and CDR2 SYGVQD come from the germline V gene (reference sequence). This CDR3 contains 14 residues. The J segment lost 4 bases and the V segment lost 8 bases, leaving 11 bases of the junction unmatched.

The rearrangement links TRBV5-6 to TRBJ1-5, with TRBD1 matching 9 bases. Germline CDR1 SGHDT, CDR2 YYEEEE. V lost 2 bases, J lost 5 bases, and 2 bases stayed unmatched. This CDR3 comprises 14 residues. The CDR3 nucleotides are TGTGCCAGCAGCTTACAGGGGGCCGATCAGCCCCAGCATTTT. This codes for CASSLQGADQPQHF. Drawing the rest from reference TRBV5-6 and TRBJ1-5, the complete variable domain is DAGVTQSPTHLIKTRGQQVTLRCSPKSGHDTVSWYQQALGQGPQFIFQYYEEEERQRGNFPDRFSGHQFPNYSSELNVNALLLGDSALYLCASSLQGADQPQHFGDGTRLSIL.

This clone was counted a single time. The chain couples TRBV11-2 to TRBJ1-6; TRBD1 matches 9 bases. With 6 bases clipped from V and 6 bases from J, the junction kept 3 bases outside the gene matches. Germline V gives CDR1 SGHAT, CDR2 FQNNGV. The CDR3 runs to 14 residues. The DNA for the CDR3 is TGTGCCAGCAGTACGGGACAGGGTAATTCACCCCTCCACTTT. Protein product: CASSTGQGNSPLHF.

CDR3 DNA sequence: TGTGCCAGCAGCTTCCGAACAATTGGGCAGCAAGCTAACTATGGCTACACCTTC. It encodes CASSFRTIGQQANYGYTF. V usage is TRBV11-1 and J usage is TRBJ1-2; D unclear. The V end lost 3 bases, the J end lost 0 bases, and 20 bases lay between the germline ends. Germline values: CDR1 SGHAT, CDR2 FQDESV (reference sequence). The CDR3 spans 18 residues. Based on the CDR3 plus reference TRBV11-1 and TRBJ1-2, the full variable domain is EAEVAQSPRYKITEKSQAVAFWCDPISGHATLYWYRQILGQGPELLVQFQDESVVDDSQLPKDRFSAERLKGVDSTLKIQPAELGDSAMYLCASSFRTIGQQANYGYTFGSGTRLTVV.

This clone came up a few times. The genes are TRBV15 and TRBJ1-1, with D perhaps matching TRBD1 (5 bases). The V end lost 6 bases, the J end lost 6 bases, and 17 bases lay between the germline ends. This CDR3 has 14 residues. Germline V gene lookup returns CDR1 LNHNV and CDR2 YYDKDF (reference sequence). The CDR3 DNA reads TGTGCCACCAGAAGGGGCTGGGAAAAGGCTGAAGCTTTCTTT. Translated: CATRRGWEKAEAFF. Full variable domain (missing parts from reference TRBV15 and TRBJ1-1): DAMVIQNPRYQVTQFGKPVTLSCSQTLNHNVMYWYQQKSSQAPKLLFHYYDKDFNNEADTPDNFQSRRPNTSFCFLDIRSPGLGDTAMYLCATRRGWEKAEAFFGQGTRLTVV.

The V gene is TRBV5-1, the J gene TRBJ1-2, with 8 bases fitting TRBD1. J was trimmed by 2 bases and V by 0 bases; bases with no gene match: 0. From germline, CDR1 is SGHRS and CDR2 YFSETQ. The length of the CDR3 is 14 residues. CDR3 region: CASSLGQGNYGYTF. CDR3 sequence (DNA): TGCGCCAGCAGCTTGGGACAGGGGAACTATGGCTACACCTTC.

The V gene is TRBV5-4, the J gene TRBJ2-3, with 8 bases matching TRBD2. Looked up from germline, CDR1 is SGHNT and CDR2 is YYREEE (reference sequence). This CDR3 is 16 amino acids long. J was trimmed by 4 bases and V by 5 bases; bases with no gene match: 12. The CDR3 sequence is CASRGPAGLEPDTQYF. DNA of the CDR3: TGTGCCAGCAGGGGTCCCGCGGGACTAGAGCCAGATACGCAGTATTTT.

V gene TRBV7-3 combines with J gene TRBJ1-4; D unresolved. Germline V gene data show CDR1 as SGHTA and CDR2 as FQGTGA. The CDR3 runs to 16 residues. V was trimmed by 1 base and J by 4 bases, leaving 13 bases between them. The CDR3 protein is CASSLRLEVYNEKLFF. The CDR3 bases are TGTGCCAGCAGCTTAAGGCTAGAGGTCTATAATGAAAAACTGTTTTTT.

This clone was detected only once. The CDR3 reads CASSLGGTGVKGAFF. CDR3 nucleotide sequence: TGTGCCAGCAGCTTAGGCGGGACAGGGGTAAAAGGCGCTTTCTTT. This rearrangement joins TRBV11-2 to TRBJ1-1, with 10 bases aligning to TRBD1. In germline, CDR1 is SGHAT, CDR2 FQNNGV. The J segment lost 11 bases and the V segment lost 1 base, leaving 10 bases of the junction unmatched. The CDR3 extends over 15 amino acids.

The chain joins TRBV29-1 to TRBJ1-1; 9 bases agree with TRBD1. This CDR3 comprises 13 residues. The J segment lost 4 bases and the V segment lost 4 bases, leaving 4 bases of the junction unmatched. From germline, CDR1 is SQVTM and CDR2 ANQGSEA. The CDR3 DNA sequence: TGCAGCGTTGCGGGACAGGGCCTCACTGAAGCTTTCTTT. This codes for CSVAGQGLTEAFF.

CDR3: CASSSLAGTDTQYF. The CDR3 DNA sequence: TGTGCCAGCAGCTCACTAGCGGGGACAGATACGCAGTATTTT. The genes are TRBV7-6 and TRBJ2-3; 10 nucleotides match TRBD2. The CDR3 extends over 14 amino acids. The junction had 1 base not matched to a gene; V was cut back by 4 bases and J by 3 bases. Germline V gene lookup returns CDR1 SGHVS and CDR2 FNYEAQ.

This clone was detected once. V gene TRBV5-6 combines with J gene TRBJ2-7; 11 bases agree with TRBD2. The ends lost 4 bases at V and 5 bases at J; junction bases unmatched: 8. This CDR3 is 15 amino acids long. Germline CDR1 is SGHDT and CDR2 is YYEEEE. CDR3 nucleotides: TGTGCCAGCAGCGGGGAGGGACTAGCGGTGGACGAGCAGTACTTC. This sequence encodes CASSGEGLAVDEQYF.

This sequence joins TRBV28 and TRBJ1-1; 10 bases match TRBD1. With V trimmed by 7 bases and J by 11 bases, 22 bases remained unmatched. The length of the CDR3 is 17 residues. Looked up from germline, CDR1 is MDHEN and CDR2 is SYDVKM. The CDR3 spells CASTIPGPGQGMASAFF. As DNA, the CDR3 is TGTGCCAGCACCATTCCTGGACCGGGACAGGGGATGGCCTCGGCTTTCTTT.

The V gene is TRBV7-9, the J gene TRBJ2-1; 8 positions match TRBD2. The CDR3 runs to 15 residues. Per germline, CDR1 SEHNR and CDR2 FQNEAQ (reference sequence). V gave up 3 bases and J gave up 4 bases; unmatched junction bases: 5. The DNA for the CDR3 is TGTGCCAGCAGCTTGGCGGGAGGCCCTTACAATGAGCAGTTCTTC. This codes for CASSLAGGPYNEQFF.

The V and J genes are TRBV10-3 and TRBJ2-7; 10 nucleotides match TRBD2. This CDR3 spans 16 amino acids. The V gene's germline CDR1 is ENHRY and CDR2 SYGVKD. The junction had 6 bases not matched to a gene; V was cut back by 0 bases and J by 4 bases. CDR3 bases: TGTGCCATCAGTGAGTCGTTTCTAGCGGGAGTATACGAGCAGTACTTC. Residues: CAISESFLAGVYEQYF.